This T cell receptor beta chain came from a study of cytomegalovirus exposure and HLA in healthy donors. Germline V CDR1 and CDR2: MNHEY, SVGAGI. The J segment lost 7 bases and the V segment lost 2 bases, leaving 4 bases of the junction unmatched. The CDR3 is made up of 16 amino acids. The PCR used 60 Vbeta and 13 Jbeta primers. TCRdb's copy holds only in-frame clones and misses some; the assay was immunoSEQ multiplex PCR. This table holds roughly 140,000 clones, around 78% found once. The sample was PBMCs. The chain couples TRBV6-5 to TRBJ2-2, with 13 bases lining up with TRBD2. This receptor was identified in a man aged 35 to 55 in good health and CMV-seropositive. The CDR3 spells CASSYRTSGSHGELFF. CDR3 coding DNA: TGTGCCAGCAGTTACCGGACTAGCGGGAGCCACGGGGAGCTGTTTTTT.